This entry lists 2 T cell receptor beta chains sequenced from one sample in a study of shared clonotypes between healthy human individuals. Clones were read by immunoSEQ multiplex PCR, and TCRdb kept only the in-frame ones, dropping some. Of approximately 650,000 clones listed, around 95% are singletons. It was CD45RO-negative cells, positively selected for CCR7, that made up naive CD8 cells, with terminally differentiated effector memory CD45RA+ cells excluded. Sequencing was done on a sample of naive CD8+ T cells sorted from blood. These receptors all stem from a woman between 25 and 40 years old in good health.

The chain uses TRBV28 and TRBJ2-7, with D possibly matching TRBD1 (5 bases). The CDR3 contains 12 residues. The germline V gene has CDR1 MDHEN and CDR2 SYDVKM. Trimming shortened V by 5 bases and J by 5 bases, and 10 bases separated the two germline ends. The DNA for the CDR3 is TGTGCCAGCAGTCGCAGGGTCCACGAGCAGTACTTC. This sequence encodes CASSRRVHEQYF.

The chain combines TRBV2 with TRBJ1-2, with unresolved D. The germline V gene encodes CDR1 SNHLY and CDR2 FYNNEI. V was shortened by 3 bases and J by 2 bases, with 4 bases between the two germline ends. The CDR3 totals 12 residues. The CDR3 here is CASSEVNYGYTF. The CDR3 coding sequence is TGTGCCAGCAGTGAGGTAAACTATGGCTACACCTTC.